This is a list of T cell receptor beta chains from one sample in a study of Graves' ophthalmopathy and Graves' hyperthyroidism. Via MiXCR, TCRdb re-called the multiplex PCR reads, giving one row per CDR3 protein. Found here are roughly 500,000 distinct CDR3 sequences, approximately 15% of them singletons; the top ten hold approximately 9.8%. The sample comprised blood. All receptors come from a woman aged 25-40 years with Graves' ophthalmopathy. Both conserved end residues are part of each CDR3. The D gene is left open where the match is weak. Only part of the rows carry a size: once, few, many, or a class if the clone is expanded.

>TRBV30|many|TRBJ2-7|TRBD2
TGTGCCTGGAGCTTTGCGGGGGGGCCCGACGAGCAGTACTTC
CAWSFAGGPDEQYF
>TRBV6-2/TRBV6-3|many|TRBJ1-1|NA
TGTGCCAGCAGTTACAAGAGGAACACTGAAGCTTTCTTT
CASSYKRNTEAFF
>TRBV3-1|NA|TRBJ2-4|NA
TGTGCCAGCAGCCGGGGAGGAGTGGGCAAAAACATTAAGTACTTC
CASSRGGVGKNIKYF
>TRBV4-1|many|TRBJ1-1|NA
TGCGCCAGCAGCCAAGCGACTGAAGCTTTCTTT
CASSQATEAFF
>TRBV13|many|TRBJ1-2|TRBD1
TGTGCCAGCAGCTTAAACCCGACAGGGCTGAACTATGGCTACACCTTC
CASSLNPTGLNYGYTF
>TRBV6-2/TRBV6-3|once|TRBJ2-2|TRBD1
TGTGCCAGCAGAGGTTTCCCCGGGACAGGGACCACCGGGGAGCTGTTTTTT
CASRGFPGTGTTGELFF
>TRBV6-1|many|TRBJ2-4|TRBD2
TGTGCCAGCAGTGAACCGAGTAGCGGGGGTGCCAAAAACATTCAGTACTTC
CASSEPSSGGAKNIQYF
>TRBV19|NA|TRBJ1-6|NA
TGTGCCAGTAGTATAGCCCCGGATAGTTGGAATTCACCCCTCCACTTT
CASSIAPDSWNSPLHF
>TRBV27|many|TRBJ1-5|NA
TGTGCCAGCAGTCCAGGTCGACGCAATCAGCCCCAGCATTTT
CASSPGRRNQPQHF
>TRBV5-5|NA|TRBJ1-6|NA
TGTGCCAGCAGCTTGACAAGACAGGCTCTCCCTTCACCCCTCCACTTT
CASSLTRQALPSPLHF
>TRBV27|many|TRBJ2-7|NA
TGTGCCAGCAGTTTAAAGGGGAGGTCCTACGAGCAGTACTTC
CASSLKGRSYEQYF
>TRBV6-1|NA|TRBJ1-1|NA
TGTGCCAGCATGACCGGGACCCGAGGGAGCACTGAAGCTTTCTTT
CASMTGTRGSTEAFF
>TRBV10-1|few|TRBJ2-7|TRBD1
TGCGCCAGCTTCCCCGGGACAGGGACCGACGAGCAGTACTTC
CASFPGTGTDEQYF
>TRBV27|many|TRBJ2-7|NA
TGTGCCAGCAGTTTGAACCAGCTCTACGAGCAGTACTTC
CASSLNQLYEQYF
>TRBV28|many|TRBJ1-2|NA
TGTGCCAGCAGTTTAAACCGACCGTTTAACTATGGCTACACCTTC
CASSLNRPFNYGYTF
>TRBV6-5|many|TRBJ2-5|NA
TGTGCCAGCATGTTCGCGCCGGTGTCGTTTCAAGAGACCCAGTACTTC
CASMFAPVSFQETQYF
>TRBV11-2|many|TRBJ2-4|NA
TGTGCCAGCAGCTTTAGGAGGGGACCCAAAAACATTCAGTACTTC
CASSFRRGPKNIQYF
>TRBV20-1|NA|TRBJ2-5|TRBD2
TGCAGTGCAAGAGCGGGGGGAAGTGAGACCCAGTACTTC
CSARAGGSETQYF
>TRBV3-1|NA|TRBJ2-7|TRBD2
TGTGCCAGCAGGGAGACCCTAGCGGGAAGTTACGAGCAGTACTTC
CASRETLAGSYEQYF
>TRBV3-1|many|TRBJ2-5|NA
TGTGCCAGCAGCCAAGATGGAAAGACCCAGTACTTC
CASSQDGKTQYF
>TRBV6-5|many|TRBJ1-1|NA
TGTGCCAGCAGTTACTCCGGGTACACTGAAGCTTTCTTT
CASSYSGYTEAFF
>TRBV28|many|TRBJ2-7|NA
TGTGCCAGCAGCGAGCCGACAGTGACGAGCTCCTACGAGCAGTACTTC
CASSEPTVTSSYEQYF
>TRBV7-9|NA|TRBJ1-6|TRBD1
TGTGCCACTCAACAGGGGAGTAGCTCCTATAATTCACCCCTCCACTTT
CATQQGSSSYNSPLHF
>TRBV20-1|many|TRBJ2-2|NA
TGCAGTGCGGGCAGGGTGACCGGGGAGCTGTTTTTT
CSAGRVTGELFF
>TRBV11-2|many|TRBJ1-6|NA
TGTGCCAGCAGCTTTACATGGGAAAATTCACCCCTCCACTTT
CASSFTWENSPLHF
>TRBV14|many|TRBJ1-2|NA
TGTGCCAGCAGCCGCCAACAGGGAGATGGCTACACCTTC
CASSRQQGDGYTF
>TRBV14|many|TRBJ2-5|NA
TGTGCCAGCAGCCACCTCTCTCCGGGACACCTCCAAGAGACCCAGTACTTC
CASSHLSPGHLQETQYF
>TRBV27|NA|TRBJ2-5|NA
TGTGCCAGCAGTCCCCTAAGGACAGGGAGGGGAGAGACCCAGTACTTC
CASSPLRTGRGETQYF
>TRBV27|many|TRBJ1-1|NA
TGTGCCAGCAACGGGGGGACTGAAGCTTTCTTT
CASNGGTEAFF
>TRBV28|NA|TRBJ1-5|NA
TGTGCCAGCAGGGCCGTCGTGGATCAGCCCCAGCATTTT
CASRAVVDQPQHF
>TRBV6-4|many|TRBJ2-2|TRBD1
TGTGCCAGCAGCCCACCGGGACAGGCTCGTTCCACCGGGGAGCTGTTTTTT
CASSPPGQARSTGELFF
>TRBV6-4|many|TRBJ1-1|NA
TGTGCCAGCAGTGACCTCAGCTGGGAGCCTATTTCACCAAACACTGAAGCTTTCTTT
CASSDLSWEPISPNTEAFF
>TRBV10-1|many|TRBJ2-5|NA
TGCGCCAGCAGTGTAGGAGGAGAGACCAACCAAGAGACCCAGTACTTC
CASSVGGETNQETQYF
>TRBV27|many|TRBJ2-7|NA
TGTGCCAGCAGTTCGAAGGGGCGGCCGTACGAGCAGTACTTC
CASSSKGRPYEQYF
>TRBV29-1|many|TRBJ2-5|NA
TGCAGCGTTGAAACGCGAGGTGGCGCGGAGACCCAGTACTTC
CSVETRGGAETQYF
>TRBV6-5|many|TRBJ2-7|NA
TGTGCCAGCAGTTACGAGGCTAGGGGCGAGCAGTACTTC
CASSYEARGEQYF
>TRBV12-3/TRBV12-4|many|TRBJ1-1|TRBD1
TGTGCCAGCACCTTGGGGACAGGGCAAGCTTTCTTT
CASTLGTGQAFF
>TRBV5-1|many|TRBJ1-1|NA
TGCGCCAGCAGCCCTGAAGCTTTCTTT
CASSPEAFF
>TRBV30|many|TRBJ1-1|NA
TGTGCCGGCCGGGACACCACTGAAGCTTTCTTT
CAGRDTTEAFF
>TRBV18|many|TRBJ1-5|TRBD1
TGTGCCAGCTCACCACAGGCCAGGGGGAGCAATCAGCCCCAGCATTTT
CASSPQARGSNQPQHF
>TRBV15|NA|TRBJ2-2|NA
TGTGCCACCAGCAGAGATTTGGACAGATGGACCGGGGAGCTGTTTTTT
CATSRDLDRWTGELFF
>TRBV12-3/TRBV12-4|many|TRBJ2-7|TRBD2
TGTGCCAGCAGCCCCCTCCGGGGGGGCTCCTACGAGCAGTACTTC
CASSPLRGGSYEQYF
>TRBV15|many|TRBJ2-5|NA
TGTGCCACCAGCAGAGATACAGGGTACCAAGAGACCCAGTACTTC
CATSRDTGYQETQYF